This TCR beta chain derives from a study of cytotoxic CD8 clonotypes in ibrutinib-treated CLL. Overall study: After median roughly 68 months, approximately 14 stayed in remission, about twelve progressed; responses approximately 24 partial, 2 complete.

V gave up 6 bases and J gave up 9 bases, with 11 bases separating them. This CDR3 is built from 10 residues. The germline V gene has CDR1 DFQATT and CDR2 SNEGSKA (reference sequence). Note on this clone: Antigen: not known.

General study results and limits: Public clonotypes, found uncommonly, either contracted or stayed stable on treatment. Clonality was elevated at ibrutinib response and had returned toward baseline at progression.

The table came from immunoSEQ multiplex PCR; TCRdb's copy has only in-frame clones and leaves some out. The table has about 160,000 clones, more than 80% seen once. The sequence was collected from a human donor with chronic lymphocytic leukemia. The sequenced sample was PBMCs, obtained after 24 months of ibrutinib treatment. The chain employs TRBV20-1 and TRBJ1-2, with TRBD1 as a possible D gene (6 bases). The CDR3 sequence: CSARQDSYTF. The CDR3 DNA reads TGCAGTGCCAGACAGGACAGCTACACCTTC.